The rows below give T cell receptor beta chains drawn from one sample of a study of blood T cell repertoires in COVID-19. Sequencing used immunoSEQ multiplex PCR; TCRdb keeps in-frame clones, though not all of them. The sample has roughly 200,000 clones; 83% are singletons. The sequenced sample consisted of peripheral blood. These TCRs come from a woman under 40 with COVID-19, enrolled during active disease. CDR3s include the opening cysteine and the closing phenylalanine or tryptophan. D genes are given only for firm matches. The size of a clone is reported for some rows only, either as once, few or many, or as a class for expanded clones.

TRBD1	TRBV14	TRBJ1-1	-	TGTGCCAGCAGCCAACGTACAGGGGGACGGACTGAAGCTTTCTTT	CASSQRTGGRTEAFF
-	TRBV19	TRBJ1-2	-	TGTGCCAGCGAAGACAGGCCCTATGGCTACACCTTC	CASEDRPYGYTF
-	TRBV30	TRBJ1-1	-	TGTGCCTGGAGTGTACGAGGGTTCGCTGAAGCTTTCTTT	CAWSVRGFAEAFF
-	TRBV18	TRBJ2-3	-	TGTGCCAGCTCACCCCCGGGCACAGATACGCAGTATTTT	CASSPPGTDTQYF
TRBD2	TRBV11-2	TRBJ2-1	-	TGTGCCAGCAGCTCCCTGCCAGCGGGAGAGCATTTATCCTACAATGAGCAGTTCTTC	CASSSLPAGEHLSYNEQFF
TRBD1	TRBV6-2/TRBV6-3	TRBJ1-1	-	TGTGCCAGCAGTTACACAAATGGACAGGGGGCGCGGACTGAAGCTTTCTTT	CASSYTNGQGARTEAFF
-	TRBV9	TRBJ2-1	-	TGTGCCAGTTCCGCACGGGGGGCGAGCGAGAATGAGCAGTTCTTC	CASSARGASENEQFF
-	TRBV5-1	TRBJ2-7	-	TGCGCCAGCAGCTTGGTGGGGGACAACTACGAGCAGTACTTC	CASSLVGDNYEQYF
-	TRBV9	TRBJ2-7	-	TGTGCCAGCAGCGATGCGGGCTACGAGCAGTACTTC	CASSDAGYEQYF
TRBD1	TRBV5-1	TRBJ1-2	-	TGCGCCAGCAGCTTGGGGGGGTCGACAGGGCACTATGGCTACACCTTC	CASSLGGSTGHYGYTF
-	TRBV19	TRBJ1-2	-	TGTGCCTGCCAGCAGGGCACTAACTATGGCTACACCTTC	CACQQGTNYGYTF
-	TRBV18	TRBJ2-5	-	TGTGCCAGCTGTGGACAGAGGGAGACCCAGTACTTC	CASCGQRETQYF
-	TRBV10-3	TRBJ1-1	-	TGTGCCATCAGAGCGAGGGAGACTGAAGCTTTCTTT	CAIRARETEAFF
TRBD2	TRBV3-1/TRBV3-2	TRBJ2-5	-	TGTGCCAGCAGCCAAGTTGGCGGGAGGGGTCAAGAGACCCAGTACTTC	CASSQVGGRGQETQYF
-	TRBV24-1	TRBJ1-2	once	TGTGCCACCAGTGATTTTGGGGGCGGCTACACCTTC	CATSDFGGGYTF
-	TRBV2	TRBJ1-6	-	TGTGCCAGCAGCTCATCGAGCTCCTATAATTCACCCCTCCACTTT	CASSSSSSYNSPLHF
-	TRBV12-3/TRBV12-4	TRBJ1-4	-	TGTGCCAGCAGTTTCTCGCTGGACAGAAAACTGTTTTTT	CASSFSLDRKLFF
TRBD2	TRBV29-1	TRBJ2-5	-	TGCAGCGTTGAAGCAGGGACTAGCGCGGAGACCCAGTACTTC	CSVEAGTSAETQYF
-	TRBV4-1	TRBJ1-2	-	TGCGCCAGCAGCCAAGCGTCAGTCTTCTATGGCTACACCTTC	CASSQASVFYGYTF
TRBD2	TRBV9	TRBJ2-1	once	TGTGCCAGCAGCGTAGACCCCACAAGCGGGAGGGTTTACTACAATGAGCAGTTCTTC	CASSVDPTSGRVYYNEQFF
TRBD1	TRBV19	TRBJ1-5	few	TGTGCCAGTAGTATCAGACAGGGATCGCCCATCCTTAGCAATCAGCCCCAGCATTTT	CASSIRQGSPILSNQPQHF
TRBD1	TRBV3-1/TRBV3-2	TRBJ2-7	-	TGTGCCAGCAGCCATACGGACAGGTTTCCCTCCTACGAGCAGTACTTC	CASSHTDRFPSYEQYF